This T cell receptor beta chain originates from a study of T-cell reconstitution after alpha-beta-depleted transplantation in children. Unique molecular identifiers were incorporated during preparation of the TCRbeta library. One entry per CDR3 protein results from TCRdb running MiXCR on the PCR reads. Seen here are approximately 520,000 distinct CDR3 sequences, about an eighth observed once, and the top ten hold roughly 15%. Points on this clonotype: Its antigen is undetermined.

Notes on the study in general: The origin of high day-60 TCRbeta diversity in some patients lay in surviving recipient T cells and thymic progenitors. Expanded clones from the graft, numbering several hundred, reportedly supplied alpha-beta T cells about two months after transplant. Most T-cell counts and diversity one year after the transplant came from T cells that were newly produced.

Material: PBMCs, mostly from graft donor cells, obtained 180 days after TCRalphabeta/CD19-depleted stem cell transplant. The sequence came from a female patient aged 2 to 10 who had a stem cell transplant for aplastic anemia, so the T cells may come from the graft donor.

CDR3 DNA sequence: TGTGCCAGCAGCTTAACGAGGAGCTCTGGGGCCAACGTCCTGACTTTC. As protein: CASSLTRSSGANVLTF. The chain is built from TRBV7-3 and TRBJ2-6; D is unclear. Per the germline V gene, CDR1 is SGHTA and CDR2 is FQGTGA. CDR3 length: 16 amino acids. V was pared by 0 bases and J by 0 bases, with 6 bases between.